This T cell receptor (beta chain) was profiled in a study of glioma-infiltrating T cells. Using RNA template, CDR3s of TCR alpha and beta were amplified with iRepertoire arm-PCR. One-step reverse transcription and amplification started from approximately 100-400 ng of tissue mRNA or PBMC total RNA. Each CDR3 protein is one row after TCRdb ran MiXCR on the multiplex PCR reads. The sample holds about 140,000 distinct CDR3 sequences, about two fifths seen once. Notes on the study in general: Tissue-blood divergence was below expectation in non-neoplastic patients, above in gliomas. Tissue and blood shared very few CDR3 sequences.

As regards this clonotype: Its cognate antigen is unknown.

The CDR3 runs 15 residues. Unmatched junction bases numbered 7, after V lost 7 bases and J lost 0 bases. Looked up from germline, CDR1 is SEHNR and CDR2 is FQNEAQ (reference sequence). Sequencing was performed on glioma tissue, nonneoplastic brain tissue, or PBMCs (not recorded which). The chain combines TRBV7-9 with TRBJ1-1; 8 nucleotides agree with TRBD1. The receptor's source is a human donor with low-grade glioma or glioblastoma, undergoing nonglioma brain surgery, or in good health (not recorded which). This chain's CDR3 is CASTYRDRLNTEAFF. The CDR3 coding sequence is TGTGCCAGCACCTATAGGGACAGGCTGAACACTGAAGCTTTCTTT. The full variable domain, its missing parts supplied by reference TRBV7-9 and TRBJ1-1, is DTGVSQNPRHKITKRGQNVTFRCDPISEHNRLYWYRQTLGQGPEFLTYFQNEAQLEKSRLLSDRFSAERPKGSFSTLEIQRTEQGDSAMYLCASTYRDRLNTEAFFGQGTRLTVV.